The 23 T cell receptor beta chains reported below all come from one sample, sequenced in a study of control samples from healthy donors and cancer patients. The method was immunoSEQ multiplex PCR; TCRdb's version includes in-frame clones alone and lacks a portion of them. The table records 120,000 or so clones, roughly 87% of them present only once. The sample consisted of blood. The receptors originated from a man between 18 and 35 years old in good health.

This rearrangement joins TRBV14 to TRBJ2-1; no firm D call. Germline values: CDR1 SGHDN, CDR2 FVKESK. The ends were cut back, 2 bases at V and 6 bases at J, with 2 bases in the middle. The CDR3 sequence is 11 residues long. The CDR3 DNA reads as TGTGCCAGCAGCCAAATCAATGAGCAGTTCTTC. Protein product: CASSQINEQFF.

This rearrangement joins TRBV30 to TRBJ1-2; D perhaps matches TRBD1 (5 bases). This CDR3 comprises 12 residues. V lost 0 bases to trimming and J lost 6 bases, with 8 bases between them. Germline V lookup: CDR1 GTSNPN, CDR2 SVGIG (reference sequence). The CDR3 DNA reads TGTGCCTGGAGTGTGGGGCAAGATGGCTACACCTTC. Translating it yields CAWSVGQDGYTF.

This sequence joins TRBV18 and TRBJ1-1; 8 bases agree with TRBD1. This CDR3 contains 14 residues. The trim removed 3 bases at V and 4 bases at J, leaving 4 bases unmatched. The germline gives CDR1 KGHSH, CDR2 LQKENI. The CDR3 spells CASSPDRVATEAFF. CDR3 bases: TGTGCCAGCTCACCGGACAGGGTAGCCACTGAAGCTTTCTTT. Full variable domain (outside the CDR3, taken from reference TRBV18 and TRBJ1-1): NAGVMQNPRHLVRRRGQEARLRCSPMKGHSHVYWYRQLPEEGLKFMVYLQKENIIDESGMPKERFSAEFPKEGPSILRIQQVVRGDSAAYFCASSPDRVATEAFFGQGTRLTVV.

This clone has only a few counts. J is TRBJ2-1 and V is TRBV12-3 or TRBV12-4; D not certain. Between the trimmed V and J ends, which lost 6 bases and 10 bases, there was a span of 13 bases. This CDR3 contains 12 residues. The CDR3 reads CASRGLVGEQFF. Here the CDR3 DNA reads TGTGCCAGCAGGGGGTTGGTCGGCGAGCAGTTCTTC.

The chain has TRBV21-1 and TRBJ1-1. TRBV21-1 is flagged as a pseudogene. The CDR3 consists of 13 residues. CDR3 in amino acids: CASRSKEGNEAFF. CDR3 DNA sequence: TGTGCCAGCAGGTCTAAAGAGGGGAACGAAGCTTTCTTT.

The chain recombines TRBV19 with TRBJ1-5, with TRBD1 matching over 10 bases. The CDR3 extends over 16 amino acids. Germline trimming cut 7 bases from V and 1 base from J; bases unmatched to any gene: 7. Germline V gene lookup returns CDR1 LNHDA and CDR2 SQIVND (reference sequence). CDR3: CASIRGTGVSNQPQHF. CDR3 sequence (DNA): TGTGCCAGTATTAGAGGGACAGGGGTAAGCAATCAGCCCCAGCATTTT.

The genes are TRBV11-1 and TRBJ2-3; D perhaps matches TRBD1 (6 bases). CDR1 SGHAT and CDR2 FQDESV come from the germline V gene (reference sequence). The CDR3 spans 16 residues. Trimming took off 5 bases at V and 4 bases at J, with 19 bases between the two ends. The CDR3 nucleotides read TGTGCCAGCAGCCTAGGTGGAGGACAGACCCCAGATACGCAGTATTTT. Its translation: CASSLGGGQTPDTQYF.

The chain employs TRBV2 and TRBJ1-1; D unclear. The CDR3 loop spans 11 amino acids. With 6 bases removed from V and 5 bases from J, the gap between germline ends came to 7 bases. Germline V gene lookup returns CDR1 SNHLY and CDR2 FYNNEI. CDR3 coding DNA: TGTGCCAGCAGGGGGAGGACTGAAGCTTTCTTT. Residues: CASRGRTEAFF. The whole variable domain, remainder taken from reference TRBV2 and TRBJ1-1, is EPEVTQTPSHQVTQMGQEVILRCVPISNHLYFYWYRQILGQKVEFLVSFYNNEISEKSEIFDDQFSVERPDGSNFTLKIRSTKLEDSAMYFCASRGRTEAFFGQGTRLTVV.

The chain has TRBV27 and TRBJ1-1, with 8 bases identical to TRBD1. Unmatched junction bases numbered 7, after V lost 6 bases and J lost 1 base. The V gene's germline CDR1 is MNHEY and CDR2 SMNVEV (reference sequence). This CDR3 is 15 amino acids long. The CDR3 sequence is CASRGTGVKNTEAFF. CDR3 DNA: TGTGCCAGCAGGGGGACAGGAGTAAAGAACACTGAAGCTTTCTTT.

CDR3 sequence reads: CASRYGTSGYNEQFF. In DNA form, the CDR3 reads TGCGCCAGCAGGTACGGGACTAGCGGTTACAATGAGCAGTTCTTC. This sequence joins TRBV4-3 and TRBJ2-1; 11 bases align to TRBD2. CDR3 size: 15 residues. Trimming cost V 6 bases and J 4 bases; bases outside gene matches: 5. The V gene's germline CDR1 is LGHNA and CDR2 YSLEER.

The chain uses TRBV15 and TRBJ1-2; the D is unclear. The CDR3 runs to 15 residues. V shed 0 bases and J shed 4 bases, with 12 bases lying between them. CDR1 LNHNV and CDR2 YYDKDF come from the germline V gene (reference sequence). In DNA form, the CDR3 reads TGTGCCACCAGCAGAGATCGAGGGTTCGCCTATGGCTACACCTTC. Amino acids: CATSRDRGFAYGYTF.

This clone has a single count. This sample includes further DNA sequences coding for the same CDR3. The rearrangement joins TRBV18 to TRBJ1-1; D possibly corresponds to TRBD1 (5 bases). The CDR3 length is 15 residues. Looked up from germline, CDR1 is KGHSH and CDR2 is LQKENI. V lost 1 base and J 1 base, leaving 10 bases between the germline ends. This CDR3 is CASSPRNTGNTEAFF. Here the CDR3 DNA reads TGTGCCAGCTCACCACGAAACACAGGGAACACTGAAGCTTTCTTT.

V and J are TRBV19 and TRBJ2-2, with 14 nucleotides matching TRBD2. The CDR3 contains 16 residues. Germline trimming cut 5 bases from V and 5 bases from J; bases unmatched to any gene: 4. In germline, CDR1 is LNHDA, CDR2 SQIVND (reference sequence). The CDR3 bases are TGTGCCAGTAGTTCGGGACTAGCGGGAGTTACCGGGGAGCTGTTTTTT. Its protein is CASSSGLAGVTGELFF. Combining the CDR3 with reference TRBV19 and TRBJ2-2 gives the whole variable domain DGGITQSPKYLFRKEGQNVTLSCEQNLNHDAMYWYRQDPGQGLRLIYYSQIVNDFQKGDIAEGYSVSREKKESFPLTVTSAQKNPTAFYLCASSSGLAGVTGELFFGEGSRLTVL.

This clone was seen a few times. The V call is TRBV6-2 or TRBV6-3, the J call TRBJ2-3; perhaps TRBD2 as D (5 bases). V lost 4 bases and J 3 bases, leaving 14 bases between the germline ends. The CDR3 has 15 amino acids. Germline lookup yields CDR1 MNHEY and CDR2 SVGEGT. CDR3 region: CASSLMMGSTDTQYF. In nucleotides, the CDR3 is TGTGCCAGCAGTTTGATGATGGGGAGTACAGATACGCAGTATTTT.

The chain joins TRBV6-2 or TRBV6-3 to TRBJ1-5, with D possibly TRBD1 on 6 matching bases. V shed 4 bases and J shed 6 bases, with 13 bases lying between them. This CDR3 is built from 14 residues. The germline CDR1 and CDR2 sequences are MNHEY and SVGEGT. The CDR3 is CASSLGGAGQPQHF. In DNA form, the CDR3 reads TGTGCCAGCAGTTTGGGGGGGGCCGGTCAGCCCCAGCATTTT.

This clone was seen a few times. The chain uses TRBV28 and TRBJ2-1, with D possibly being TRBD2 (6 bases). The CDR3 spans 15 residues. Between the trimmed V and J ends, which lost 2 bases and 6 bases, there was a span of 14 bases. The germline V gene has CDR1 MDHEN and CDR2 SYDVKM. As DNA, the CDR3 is TGTGCCAGCAGTTTAGGTGCGGGGATTACCAATGAGCAGTTCTTC. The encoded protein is CASSLGAGITNEQFF.

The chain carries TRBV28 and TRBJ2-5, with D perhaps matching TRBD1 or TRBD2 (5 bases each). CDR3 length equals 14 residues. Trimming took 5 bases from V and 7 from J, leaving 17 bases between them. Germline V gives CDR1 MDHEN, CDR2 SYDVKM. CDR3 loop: CASSQKIEGSTQYF. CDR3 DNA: TGTGCCAGCAGTCAAAAGATCGAGGGGTCGACCCAGTACTTC.

The CDR3 DNA is TGTGCCAGCAGTCGACTAGCGGGAGCAGGAACCTACGAGCAGTACTTC. Amino acids: CASSRLAGAGTYEQYF. The chain couples TRBV9 to TRBJ2-7; 12 bases map to TRBD2. CDR3 length: 16 amino acids. V was clipped by 5 bases and J by 2 bases; unmatched bases: 8. Germline CDR1 and CDR2: SGDLS and YYNGEE.

CDR3 residues: CASSLVVYSNTEAFF. Written as DNA, the CDR3 is TGTGCCAGCAGCTTAGTGGTCTACTCGAACACTGAAGCTTTCTTT. This sequence joins TRBV7-6 and TRBJ1-1; no clear D gene. Looked up from germline, CDR1 is SGHVS and CDR2 is FNYEAQ. The CDR3 totals 15 residues. With 1 base removed from V and 1 base from J, the gap between germline ends came to 10 bases.

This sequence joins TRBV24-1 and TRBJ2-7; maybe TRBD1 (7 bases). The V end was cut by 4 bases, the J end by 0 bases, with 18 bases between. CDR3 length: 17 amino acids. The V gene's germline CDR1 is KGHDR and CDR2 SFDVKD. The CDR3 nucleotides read TGTGCCACCAGTGACACCCGGCGGGGACAGAACTCCTACGAGCAGTACTTC. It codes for CATSDTRRGQNSYEQYF.

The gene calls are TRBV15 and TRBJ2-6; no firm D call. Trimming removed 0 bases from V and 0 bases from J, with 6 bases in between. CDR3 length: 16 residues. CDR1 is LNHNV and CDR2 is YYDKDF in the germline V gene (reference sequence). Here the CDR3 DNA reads TGTGCCACCAGCAGAGATCGAACCTCTGGGGCCAACGTCCTGACTTTC. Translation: CATSRDRTSGANVLTF.

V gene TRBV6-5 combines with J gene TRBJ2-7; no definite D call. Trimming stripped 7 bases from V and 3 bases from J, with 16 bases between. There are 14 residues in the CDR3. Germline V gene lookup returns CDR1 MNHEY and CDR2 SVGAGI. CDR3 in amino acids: CASTGRPPIYEQYF. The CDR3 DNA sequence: TGTGCCAGCACCGGCAGGCCTCCGATCTACGAGCAGTACTTC.

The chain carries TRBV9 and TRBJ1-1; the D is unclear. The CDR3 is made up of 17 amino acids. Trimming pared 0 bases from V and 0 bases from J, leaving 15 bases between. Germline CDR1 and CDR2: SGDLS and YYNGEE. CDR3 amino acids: CASSVGVRQNMNTEAFF. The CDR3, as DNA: TGTGCCAGCAGCGTAGGGGTCAGGCAAAACATGAACACTGAAGCTTTCTTT. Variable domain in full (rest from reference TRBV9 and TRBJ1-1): DSGVTQTPKHLITATGQRVTLRCSPRSGDLSVYWYQQSLDQGLQFLIQYYNGEERAKGNILERFSAQQFPDLHSELNLSSLELGDSALYFCASSVGVRQNMNTEAFFGQGTRLTVV.